Listed below are T cell receptor beta chains from one sample, sequenced in a study of shared clonotypes between healthy human individuals. Sequencing was performed with immunoSEQ multiplex PCR; in TCRdb, only in-frame clones are kept and a portion is missing. The table shows about 2.4 million clones, with 85% to 95% occurring only once. The sample consisted of naive CD4+ T cells sorted from blood. The source of these receptors is a man in his late teens or twenties in good health. CDR3s include the opening cysteine and the closing phenylalanine or tryptophan. D genes are given only for firm matches. Expanded clones get a size class; other rows say once, few or many, or leave the size out.

D gene: TRBD1
CDR3 length: 15
clone size: -
J gene: TRBJ2-3
V gene: TRBV19
CDR3 DNA: TGTGCCAGTAGTACCGGGACAGGGGGCGTAGATACGCAGTATTTT
CDR3 protein: CASSTGTGGVDTQYF

D gene: -
CDR3 length: 13
clone size: once
J gene: TRBJ2-5
V gene: TRBV9
CDR3 DNA: TGTGCCAGCAGCGTAGGCGTTCTAGAGACCCAGTACTTC
CDR3 protein: CASSVGVLETQYF

D gene: TRBD2
CDR3 length: 15
clone size: -
J gene: TRBJ2-3
V gene: TRBV10-3
CDR3 DNA: TGTGCCATCAGAGCGGGACTAGCGGACACAGATACGCAGTATTTT
CDR3 protein: CAIRAGLADTDTQYF

D gene: TRBD1
CDR3 length: 12
clone size: -
J gene: TRBJ1-2
V gene: TRBV19
CDR3 DNA: TGTGCCAGTAGAGAACAGGGGGCGCCCTACACCTTC
CDR3 protein: CASREQGAPYTF

D gene: TRBD2
CDR3 length: 17
clone size: -
J gene: TRBJ2-1
V gene: TRBV5-1
CDR3 DNA: TGCGCCAGCAGCTCGGCGGGACTAGCGGGACCCCACAATGAGCAGTTCTTC
CDR3 protein: CASSSAGLAGPHNEQFF

D gene: TRBD2
CDR3 length: 14
clone size: -
J gene: TRBJ2-7
V gene: TRBV7-2
CDR3 DNA: TGTGCCAGCAGCCTTAGCGGGGGTACCTACGAGCAGTACTTC
CDR3 protein: CASSLSGGTYEQYF

D gene: -
CDR3 length: 16
clone size: -
J gene: TRBJ2-3
V gene: TRBV7-8
CDR3 DNA: TGTGCCAGCAGCGTCCGGGACACCCGTGTAAGAGATACGCAGTATTTT
CDR3 protein: CASSVRDTRVRDTQYF

D gene: -
CDR3 length: 16
clone size: -
J gene: TRBJ2-3
V gene: TRBV5-6
CDR3 DNA: TGTGCCAGCAGCTATCTTGGAGTAGCTTCCACAGATACGCAGTATTTT
CDR3 protein: CASSYLGVASTDTQYF

D gene: -
CDR3 length: 15
clone size: -
J gene: TRBJ2-1
V gene: TRBV5-6
CDR3 DNA: TGTGCCAGCAGCTTGTTGGCTAGCGACCACAATGAGCAGTTCTTC
CDR3 protein: CASSLLASDHNEQFF

D gene: -
CDR3 length: 17
clone size: -
J gene: TRBJ2-6
V gene: TRBV9
CDR3 DNA: TGTGCCAGCAGCGAGGGGACGGGGTTCTCTGGGGCCAACGTCCTGACTTTC
CDR3 protein: CASSEGTGFSGANVLTF

D gene: -
CDR3 length: 13
clone size: -
J gene: TRBJ2-3
V gene: TRBV30
CDR3 DNA: TGTGCCTGGAGTGGACAGATCACAGATACGCAGTATTTT
CDR3 protein: CAWSGQITDTQYF

D gene: -
CDR3 length: 15
clone size: -
J gene: TRBJ2-5
V gene: TRBV6-6
CDR3 DNA: TGTGCCAGCAGTTACTCGAGTCAGCTACAAGAGACCCAGTACTTC
CDR3 protein: CASSYSSQLQETQYF

D gene: -
CDR3 length: 16
clone size: -
J gene: TRBJ2-6
V gene: TRBV10-3
CDR3 DNA: TGTGCCATCAGTGAGTCTTGGGTTACTGGGGCCAACGTCCTGACTTTC
CDR3 protein: CAISESWVTGANVLTF

D gene: -
CDR3 length: 12
clone size: -
J gene: TRBJ1-1
V gene: TRBV29-1
CDR3 DNA: TGCAGCGTTTCCGGGGGATTGTCTGAAGCTTTCTTT
CDR3 protein: CSVSGGLSEAFF

D gene: TRBD2
CDR3 length: 12
clone size: -
J gene: TRBJ2-5
V gene: TRBV30
CDR3 DNA: TGTGCCTGGAGTGTGGGGGGGGAGACCCAGTACTTC
CDR3 protein: CAWSVGGETQYF

D gene: TRBD1
CDR3 length: 17
clone size: -
J gene: TRBJ1-5
V gene: TRBV28
CDR3 DNA: TGTGCCAGCAGTTCGGCAGGGGGAGGATATAGCAATCAGCCCCAGCATTTT
CDR3 protein: CASSSAGGGYSNQPQHF

D gene: TRBD1
CDR3 length: 14
clone size: -
J gene: TRBJ2-7
V gene: TRBV6-1
CDR3 DNA: TGTGCCAGCAGGTGGACAGGGGGCGTCTACGAGCAGTACTTC
CDR3 protein: CASRWTGGVYEQYF

D gene: -
CDR3 length: 15
clone size: -
J gene: TRBJ2-7
V gene: TRBV5-1
CDR3 DNA: TGCGCCAGCAGCAGCGACGTCAGGCGCTCCTACGAGCAGTACTTC
CDR3 protein: CASSSDVRRSYEQYF

D gene: TRBD2
CDR3 length: 15
clone size: -
J gene: TRBJ2-1
V gene: TRBV27
CDR3 DNA: TGTGCCAGCAGTTTGACTAGCGGGAGGGAAAATGAGCAGTTCTTC
CDR3 protein: CASSLTSGRENEQFF

D gene: -
CDR3 length: 13
clone size: -
J gene: TRBJ1-1
V gene: TRBV2
CDR3 DNA: TGTGCCAGCAGCCCCGACACCCTCACTGAAGCTTTCTTT
CDR3 protein: CASSPDTLTEAFF

D gene: -
CDR3 length: 15
clone size: -
J gene: TRBJ1-4
V gene: TRBV4-1
CDR3 DNA: TGCGCCAGCAGCCCCCCCCTCCGGCTTGAGGAAAAACTGTTTTTT
CDR3 protein: CASSPPLRLEEKLFF

D gene: -
CDR3 length: 15
clone size: -
J gene: TRBJ2-1
V gene: TRBV7-6
CDR3 DNA: TGTGCCAGCAGCCCCCGGGGGGCTGGAGGGAATGAGCAGTTCTTC
CDR3 protein: CASSPRGAGGNEQFF

D gene: TRBD1
CDR3 length: 14
clone size: once
J gene: TRBJ2-7
V gene: TRBV7-6
CDR3 DNA: TGTGCCAGCAGCTCTCGGACAGGGTCCTACGAGCAGTACTTC
CDR3 protein: CASSSRTGSYEQYF

D gene: -
CDR3 length: 15
clone size: -
J gene: TRBJ1-2
V gene: TRBV1
CDR3 DNA: TGCACCAGCAGCCCCCCTACGGACATTGACTATGGCTACACCTTC
CDR3 protein: CTSSPPTDIDYGYTF

D gene: -
CDR3 length: 13
clone size: -
J gene: TRBJ1-5
V gene: TRBV7-2
CDR3 DNA: TGTGCCAGCAGCTCCCAGAGCAATCAGCCCCAGCATTTT
CDR3 protein: CASSSQSNQPQHF

D gene: -
CDR3 length: 12
clone size: -
J gene: TRBJ1-2
V gene: TRBV7-2
CDR3 DNA: TGTGCCAGCAGCTTCGGGGGGACTGGCTACACCTTC
CDR3 protein: CASSFGGTGYTF

D gene: -
CDR3 length: 18
clone size: -
J gene: TRBJ1-1
V gene: TRBV18
CDR3 DNA: TGTGCCAGCTCACCAAAGCCTGGACGAGACAGGCCGGGCACTGAAGCTTTCTTT
CDR3 protein: CASSPKPGRDRPGTEAFF

D gene: TRBD1
CDR3 length: 18
clone size: -
J gene: TRBJ2-2
V gene: TRBV4-3
CDR3 DNA: TGCGCCAGCAGTCGTACTCACGGACAGGGGTCGAACACCGGGGAGCTGTTTTTT
CDR3 protein: CASSRTHGQGSNTGELFF

D gene: -
CDR3 length: 17
clone size: once
J gene: TRBJ2-5
V gene: TRBV7-6
CDR3 DNA: TGTGCCAGCAGCTTTGTACCTGACTACAGGGCCCTTGGGACCCAGTACTTC
CDR3 protein: CASSFVPDYRALGTQYF

D gene: -
CDR3 length: 15
clone size: -
J gene: TRBJ2-5
V gene: TRBV5-4
CDR3 DNA: TGTGCCAGCAGCTTGGCGGGAGTAGGGGGAGAGACCCAGTACTTC
CDR3 protein: CASSLAGVGGETQYF

D gene: -
CDR3 length: 14
clone size: -
J gene: TRBJ2-3
V gene: TRBV9
CDR3 DNA: TGTGCCAGCAGCCCCCGATGGGGCACAGATACGCAGTATTTT
CDR3 protein: CASSPRWGTDTQYF

D gene: -
CDR3 length: 11
clone size: -
J gene: TRBJ2-7
V gene: TRBV30
CDR3 DNA: TGTGCCTGGAGTCAGGGTGGCGAGCAGTACTTC
CDR3 protein: CAWSQGGEQYF

D gene: TRBD1
CDR3 length: 14
clone size: -
J gene: TRBJ1-2
V gene: TRBV11-2
CDR3 DNA: TGTGCCAGCAGCTCATACAGGGGGCACTATGGCTACACCTTC
CDR3 protein: CASSSYRGHYGYTF

D gene: TRBD2
CDR3 length: 16
clone size: -
J gene: TRBJ2-3
V gene: TRBV5-1
CDR3 DNA: TGCGCCAGCAGCCCGTGGACTAGCGGGAGCACAGATACGCAGTATTTT
CDR3 protein: CASSPWTSGSTDTQYF

D gene: -
CDR3 length: 13
clone size: -
J gene: TRBJ2-7
V gene: TRBV18
CDR3 DNA: TGTGCCAGCTCACCAAGACTAGGTCCCGAGCAGTACTTC
CDR3 protein: CASSPRLGPEQYF

D gene: -
CDR3 length: 15
clone size: -
J gene: TRBJ2-5
V gene: TRBV7-7
CDR3 DNA: TGTGCTAGCAGCCTCCGGGACACGATTTGGGAGACCCAGTACTTC
CDR3 protein: CASSLRDTIWETQYF

D gene: TRBD2
CDR3 length: 14
clone size: once
J gene: TRBJ2-1
V gene: TRBV14
CDR3 DNA: TGTGCCAGCAGACCTAGCGGGGGGGCGGGTGAGCAGTTCTTC
CDR3 protein: CASRPSGGAGEQFF

D gene: -
CDR3 length: 17
clone size: -
J gene: TRBJ1-5
V gene: TRBV7-9
CDR3 DNA: TGTGCCAGCAGCTTAGAAGGGCCAGGGTGGAGCAATCAGCCCCAGCATTTT
CDR3 protein: CASSLEGPGWSNQPQHF

D gene: -
CDR3 length: 14
clone size: -
J gene: TRBJ2-7
V gene: TRBV5-1
CDR3 DNA: TGCGCCAGCAGCGAAGGGGGAGACTTCAACGAGCAGTACTTC
CDR3 protein: CASSEGGDFNEQYF

D gene: -
CDR3 length: 14
clone size: -
J gene: TRBJ1-1
V gene: TRBV15
CDR3 DNA: TGTGCCACCAGCAGCGGGGGTTCGGGTCGTCTAGCTTTCTTT
CDR3 protein: CATSSGGSGRLAFF

D gene: -
CDR3 length: 15
clone size: once
J gene: TRBJ1-1
V gene: TRBV6-6
CDR3 DNA: TGTGCCAGCAGTTACTCGAGCGGCAGCCCTTATGTAGCTTTCTTT
CDR3 protein: CASSYSSGSPYVAFF